This T cell receptor beta chain was captured by sequencing in a study of cytomegalovirus exposure and HLA in healthy donors. This clone was picked up one time. Both 60 Vbeta primers and 13 Jbeta primers went into the PCR. The data were produced by immunoSEQ multiplex PCR, yet TCRdb's version contains in-frame clones alone and is incomplete. The sample yields about 110,000 clones, 55% to 70% seen once. The germline V gene has CDR1 LNHNV and CDR2 YYDKDF (reference sequence). V lost 4 bases, J lost 5 bases, and 10 bases stayed unmatched. The CDR3 covers 15 residues. This chain links TRBV15 with TRBJ2-5; 7 bases match TRBD1. Sequenced input: PBMCs. This receptor was taken from a woman aged 30 to 39 in good health and CMV-seronegative. CDR3 bases: TGTGCCACCAGCACACGAGGACAGGCTCGGGAGACCCAGTACTTC. Protein: CATSTRGQARETQYF.